The 8 T cell receptor beta chains presented below share a single source sample, sequenced in a study of identical twins. A single record per CDR3 protein comes from TCRdb applying MiXCR to the 5' RACE reads. The repertoire holds roughly 770,000 distinct CDR3 sequences, with 18% as singletons. These data also formed part of another study, on T cells expressing NK-cell markers.

Source material: PBMCs. These receptors all stem from a woman younger than 30 in good health.

This sequence joins TRBV7-9 and TRBJ1-2, with TRBD1 as a possible D gene (5 bases). Germline V gives CDR1 SEHNR, CDR2 FQNEAQ (reference sequence). CDR3 length: 15 amino acids. The V and J ends lost 3 bases and 1 base respectively, with 12 bases between them. The DNA of the CDR3 is TGTGCCAGCAGCTTCGAAGCAGGGTATAACTATGGCTACACCTTC. This encodes CASSFEAGYNYGYTF.

In this sample, this clonotype turned up many times. This chain uses TRBV20-1 with TRBJ1-6; D gene unclear. V lost 3 bases to trimming and J lost 8 bases, with 14 bases between them. This CDR3 has 14 amino acids. Looked up from germline, CDR1 is DFQATT and CDR2 is SNEGSKA (reference sequence). CDR3 sequence: CSARAVRPDSPLHF. As DNA, the CDR3 is TGCAGTGCTAGGGCCGTTCGCCCCGATTCACCCCTCCACTTT.

This clonotype showed up many times. The chain uses TRBV12-3 or TRBV12-4 and TRBJ2-7; D possibly corresponds to TRBD2 (6 bases). V shed 6 bases and J shed 1 base, with 13 bases lying between them. The CDR3 totals 14 residues. CDR3 nucleotide sequence: TGTGCCAGCAGCAGAAGCGGGTTTTCCTACGAGCAGTACTTC. Translated, it gives CASSRSGFSYEQYF.

The rearrangement joins TRBV10-3 to TRBJ2-2; 7 bases match TRBD1. V lost 3 bases and J lost 4; bases outside the gene matches: 2. The germline V gene has CDR1 ENHRY and CDR2 SYGVKD. CDR3 length: 14 residues. CDR3 sequence reads: CAISDRDSTGELFF. The CDR3 coding sequence is TGTGCCATCAGTGACCGGGACAGCACCGGGGAGCTGTTTTTT.

This clonotype has a handful of counts. This rearrangement joins TRBV30 to TRBJ2-3; 7 nucleotides align to TRBD2. V dropped 2 bases and J dropped 3; count of bases not matched to a gene: 8. The CDR3 spans 15 residues. Germline V gene sequence: CDR1 GTSNPN, CDR2 SVGIG (reference sequence). The CDR3 DNA is TGTGCCTGGAGTAGGAGCGGGATTAGGACAGATACGCAGTATTTT. Protein product: CAWSRSGIRTDTQYF.

The chain links TRBV5-6 to TRBJ2-1; D is ambiguous. The CDR3 consists of 15 residues. The V end lost 6 bases, the J end lost 4 bases, and 17 bases lay between the germline ends. CDR1 SGHDT and CDR2 YYEEEE come from the germline V gene. The DNA for the CDR3 is TGTGCCAGCAACCCCTTCCTGGGCCGATACAATGAGCAGTTCTTC. Amino acid sequence: CASNPFLGRYNEQFF. Looking up the rest from reference TRBV5-6 and TRBJ2-1 gives the full variable domain: DAGVTQSPTHLIKTRGQQVTLRCSPKSGHDTVSWYQQALGQGPQFIFQYYEEEERQRGNFPDRFSGHQFPNYSSELNVNALLLGDSALYLCASNPFLGRYNEQFFGPGTRLTVL.

This clonotype was seen a handful of times. J is TRBJ2-2 and V is TRBV12-3 or TRBV12-4; possible D gene TRBD2, 6 bases. CDR3 length equals 15 residues. Trimming left V 5 bases short and J 5 bases short, with 15 bases between. The CDR3 loop is CASSTPGVPTGELFF. CDR3 DNA: TGTGCCAGCAGTACGCCGGGAGTCCCGACCGGGGAGCTGTTTTTT.

In this sample, this clonotype turned up a few times. This chain connects TRBV29-1 to TRBJ1-1; D gene unclear. Trimming cost V 4 bases and J 6 bases, with 18 bases left between them. Germline CDR1 is SQVTM and CDR2 is ANQGSEA. This CDR3 contains 14 residues. CDR3 amino acids: CSVGRAGILAEAFF. CDR3 sequence (DNA): TGCAGCGTTGGGCGGGCCGGGATTTTGGCTGAAGCTTTCTTT.